One sample yielded the 27 T cell receptor beta chains listed below, sequenced in a study of neurological immune-mediated disorders. MiXCR was run by TCRdb on the 5' RACE reads, yielding one entry per CDR3 protein. The sample has tens of thousands of distinct CDR3 sequences, 4.5% seen once. The sample consisted of PBMCs. These receptors were obtained from a man younger than 40 with multiple sclerosis.

This clonotype was observed at least ten times. CDR3 in amino acids: CASSSFRGTDTDTQYF. The CDR3 DNA follows: TGCGCCAGCAGCTCCTTTCGCGGGACTGACACAGATACGCAGTATTTT. The chain carries TRBV4-1 and TRBJ2-3, with a possible D match to TRBD2 (6 bases). V lost 5 bases, J lost 2 bases, and 17 bases lay in between. Germline loops: CDR1 MGHRA, CDR2 YSYEKL. The CDR3 loop spans 16 amino acids.

The chain joins TRBV7-9 to TRBJ2-3; 10 nucleotides match TRBD2. Germline CDR1 and CDR2: SEHNR and FQNEAQ (reference sequence). The length of the CDR3 is 15 residues. Trimming at V came to 10 bases and at J to 0 bases, leaving 7 bases not matched to a gene. This chain's CDR3 is CATALAGGSTDTQYF. The CDR3 nucleotides read TGTGCCACAGCCTTAGCGGGGGGTAGCACAGATACGCAGTATTTT.

This clonotype has a count of ten or more. The V call is TRBV5-6, the J call TRBJ1-1; 7 bases are a match to TRBD1. V lost 3 bases, J lost 4 bases, and 6 bases stayed unmatched. Germline CDR1 and CDR2: SGHDT and YYEEEE. This CDR3 comprises 14 residues. This CDR3 is CASSSFDRVTEAFF. The CDR3, as DNA: TGTGCCAGCAGCTCATTCGACAGGGTCACTGAAGCTTTCTTT.

This clonotype was detected many times. V is TRBV29-1 and J is TRBJ1-1; TRBD1 agrees at 10 bases. From germline, CDR1 is SQVTM and CDR2 ANQGSEA. The ends lost 7 bases at V and 1 base at J; junction bases unmatched: 3. This CDR3 contains 13 residues. The CDR3 sequence is CSGGQGRNTEAFF. CDR3 nucleotide sequence: TGCAGCGGGGGACAGGGGCGGAACACTGAAGCTTTCTTT.

This clonotype was seen a few times. The rearrangement joins TRBV4-1 to TRBJ1-5; TRBD1 aligns across 7 bases. In germline, CDR1 is MGHRA, CDR2 YSYEKL. The trim removed 0 bases at V and 4 bases at J, leaving 6 bases unmatched. CDR3 length equals 16 residues. The CDR3 DNA follows: TGCGCCAGCAGCCAAGATGCGGACAGGAGAAATCAGCCCCAGCATTTT. It specifies CASSQDADRRNQPQHF.

Many counts were recorded for this clonotype. The chain links TRBV5-1 to TRBJ2-5; D remains ambiguous. Germline V gene sequence: CDR1 SGHRS, CDR2 YFSETQ. The CDR3 totals 16 residues. The V end was cut by 5 bases, the J end by 5 bases, with 22 bases between. The CDR3 reads CASSSALSPLQETQYF. CDR3 DNA sequence: TGCGCCAGCAGTTCCGCCCTTAGTCCGCTGCAGGAGACCCAGTACTTC.

The table lists this clonotype with many counts. This chain joins TRBV7-6 and TRBJ2-5; TRBD1 matches 7 bases. This CDR3 is built from 16 residues. Germline V gives CDR1 SGHVS, CDR2 FNYEAQ. J gave up 4 bases and V 1 base, and 9 bases lay outside the gene matches. CDR3 sequence (DNA): TGTGCCAGCAGCTTAGGAGGGGGCAGGATCGGAGAGACCCAGTACTTC. Its protein is CASSLGGGRIGETQYF.

This clonotype occurred a few times. V is TRBV4-1 and J is TRBJ1-1, with unresolved D. V lost 1 base to trimming and J lost 0 bases, with 6 bases between them. This CDR3 has 14 residues. Germline V lookup: CDR1 MGHRA, CDR2 YSYEKL. The CDR3 DNA follows: TGCGCCAGCAGCCAAGTGAATATGAACACTGAAGCTTTCTTT. Residues: CASSQVNMNTEAFF.

In its sample, this clonotype was seen many times. The chain has TRBV29-1 and TRBJ2-2, with a weak D call TRBD2 (5 bases). The CDR3 has 14 residues. The germline gives CDR1 SQVTM, CDR2 ANQGSEA. V lost 6 bases, J lost 2 bases, and 13 bases lay in between. CDR3 sequence reads: CSVPGLGNTGELFF. The CDR3 coding sequence is TGCAGCGTGCCTGGACTGGGTAACACCGGGGAGCTGTTTTTT.

This clonotype was counted ten times or more. The rearrangement links TRBV11-2 to TRBJ1-4; D gene unclear. V was trimmed by 0 bases and J by 5 bases, leaving 10 bases between them. CDR1 SGHAT and CDR2 FQNNGV come from the germline V gene. The CDR3 contains 15 residues. The CDR3 spells CASSLEALSNEKLFF. In DNA, the CDR3 is TGTGCCAGCAGCTTAGAGGCACTTAGCAATGAAAAACTGTTTTTT.

Many counts were recorded for this clonotype. This chain joins TRBV6-5 and TRBJ1-2; D ambiguous. CDR1 and CDR2 from the germline V gene are MNHEY and SVGAGI. V lost 4 bases and J 3 bases, leaving 12 bases between the germline ends. This CDR3 has 14 residues. In DNA, the CDR3 is TGTGCCAGCAGTTTAACCCAGGTTGACTATGGCTACACCTTC. Its translation is CASSLTQVDYGYTF.

The table lists this clonotype with a few counts. The chain is built from TRBV9 and TRBJ2-3; tentative D call: TRBD2 (6 bases). The CDR3 contains 14 residues. CDR1 and CDR2 from the germline V gene are SGDLS and YYNGEE. Trimming removed 7 bases from V and 3 bases from J, with 15 bases in between. CDR3 sequence reads: CASSDGGWTDTQYF. DNA of the CDR3: TGTGCCAGCTCCGACGGGGGTTGGACAGATACGCAGTATTTT.

This clonotype showed up many times. The V and J genes are TRBV15 and TRBJ2-4; D assignment may be TRBD1 or TRBD2 (5 bases each). In germline, CDR1 is LNHNV, CDR2 YYDKDF (reference sequence). Trimming cost V 7 bases and J 7 bases, with 11 bases left between them. CDR3 length equals 12 residues. CDR3 nucleotide sequence: TGTGCCACCACCGGGACGACGAACATTCAGTACTTC. It is translated as CATTGTTNIQYF.

This chain links TRBV5-1 with TRBJ1-1, with D uncertain. The CDR3 runs to 15 residues. V lost 1 base and J 3 bases, leaving 13 bases between the germline ends. Germline V gene sequence: CDR1 SGHRS, CDR2 YFSETQ. The chain's CDR3 is CASSLSPGRDTEAFF. CDR3 DNA sequence: TGCGCCAGCAGCTTGAGCCCGGGGAGGGACACTGAAGCTTTCTTT.

A few counts support this clonotype. This chain joins TRBV20-1 and TRBJ1-4; maybe TRBD1 (5 bases). CDR3 length equals 15 residues. Germline CDR1 reads DFQATT; CDR2 reads SNEGSKA (reference sequence). V was pared by 5 bases and J by 10 bases, with 23 bases between. CDR3 coding DNA: TGCAGTGCTTTGGAGGAGTACGGGGCTACTGGAAAACTGTTTTTT. This gives the protein CSALEEYGATGKLFF.

This clonotype appeared many times. V gene TRBV12-3 or TRBV12-4 combines with J gene TRBJ1-4; 8 bases are shared with TRBD1. CDR3 size: 15 residues. V gave up 5 bases and J gave up 7 bases; unmatched junction bases: 9. The CDR3 DNA follows: TGTGCCAGCAGTCGCCAGGGGGCGTCGCTTGAAAAACTGTTTTTT. Its protein product is CASSRQGASLEKLFF.

This clonotype was recorded many times. This chain links TRBV5-1 with TRBJ1-4; TRBD1 matches at 9 bases. V lost 3 bases to trimming and J lost 6 bases; unmatched junction nucleotides: 3. The CDR3 is made up of 14 amino acids. CDR1 is SGHRS, CDR2 YFSETQ, per germline. The CDR3: CASSSRDRDEKLFF. As DNA, the CDR3 is TGCGCCAGCAGCTCCCGGGACAGGGATGAAAAACTGTTTTTT.

This clonotype was detected ten times or more. V is TRBV5-6 and J is TRBJ2-2; 7 bases line up with TRBD1. Per germline, CDR1 SGHDT and CDR2 YYEEEE. This CDR3 spans 17 amino acids. V lost 4 bases, J lost 1 base, and 10 bases stayed unmatched. The CDR3: CASSLLAWTGNTGELFF. The CDR3 DNA is TGTGCCAGCAGCCTCCTCGCCTGGACAGGGAACACCGGGGAGCTGTTTTTT.

The V call is TRBV5-6, the J call TRBJ2-3; the match to TRBD1 covers 10 bases. This CDR3 spans 15 amino acids. Per germline, CDR1 SGHDT and CDR2 YYEEEE. The ends lost 0 bases at V and 3 bases at J; junction bases unmatched: 1. The CDR3 loop is CASSLAGQGTDTQYF. The CDR3 nucleotides read TGTGCCAGCAGCTTGGCGGGACAGGGGACAGATACGCAGTATTTT.

This clonotype has at least ten counts. The J gene is TRBJ2-3, the V gene TRBV25-1; D remains unclear. The V end lost 5 bases, the J end lost 2 bases, and 8 bases lay between the germline ends. Germline lookup yields CDR1 MGHDK and CDR2 SYGVNS. The CDR3 consists of 13 residues. The chain's CDR3 is CASSRAYTDTQYF. DNA for the CDR3: TGTGCCAGCAGTAGGGCCTACACAGATACGCAGTATTTT.

This clonotype was detected only a few times. The V call is TRBV11-2, the J call TRBJ1-1; D unclear. The germline V and J ends were trimmed by 10 bases and 4 bases, with 13 bases remaining between them. CDR3 length: 12 amino acids. Germline V gene sequence: CDR1 SGHAT, CDR2 FQNNGV. DNA for the CDR3: TGTGCCACCGAGCTAGAAGGCACTGAAGCTTTCTTT. As protein: CATELEGTEAFF.

The V call is TRBV7-8, the J call TRBJ2-7; 8 nucleotides match TRBD1. The germline V gene has CDR1 SGHVS and CDR2 FQNEAQ. The CDR3 has 17 amino acids. V was clipped by 4 bases and J by 1 base; unmatched bases: 12. The CDR3 protein is CASSSPRGQEESYEQYF. The CDR3 DNA is TGTGCCAGCAGCTCACCCAGGGGACAGGAGGAATCCTACGAGCAGTACTTC.

The rearrangement links TRBV7-9 to TRBJ2-7, with 7 bases matching TRBD1. Germline V gene sequence: CDR1 SEHNR, CDR2 FQNEAQ (reference sequence). The CDR3 spans 15 residues. V was pared by 5 bases and J by 6 bases, with 13 bases of the junction left unmatched. The CDR3 loop is CASSLPLGQVAEQYF. The CDR3 DNA reads as TGTGCCAGCAGCCTCCCCCTCGGACAGGTCGCCGAGCAGTACTTC.

This clonotype was observed at least ten times. The genes are TRBV5-1 and TRBJ2-3; D gene ambiguous. Looked up from germline, CDR1 is SGHRS and CDR2 is YFSETQ. The CDR3 spans 15 residues. With 0 bases removed from V and 0 bases from J, the gap between germline ends came to 8 bases. The CDR3 DNA reads as TGCGCCAGCAGCTTGGAGGGAATAAGCACAGATACGCAGTATTTT. Translating gives CASSLEGISTDTQYF.

The chain carries TRBV27 and TRBJ2-3; D is unclear. V dropped 5 bases and J dropped 1 base, with 13 bases sitting between them. Germline CDR1 MNHEY, CDR2 SMNVEV (reference sequence). The CDR3 length is 15 residues. The CDR3: CASSRIPLGTDTQYF. CDR3 coding DNA: TGTGCCAGCAGTCGTATCCCTTTGGGCACAGATACGCAGTATTTT.

This clonotype has ten or more counts. CDR3 residues: CSAEDRRTEAFF. The CDR3 nucleotides are TGCAGTGCTGAAGATCGTAGGACTGAAGCTTTCTTT. V gene TRBV20-1 combines with J gene TRBJ1-1; D call uncertain. Germline values: CDR1 DFQATT, CDR2 SNEGSKA (reference sequence). V was clipped by 5 bases and J by 5 bases, with 12 bases between them. CDR3 size: 12 residues.

This clonotype has a count of ten or more. The V call is TRBV20-1, the J call TRBJ1-1; D is unclear. The CDR3 runs 15 residues. Trimming took off 1 base at V and 0 bases at J, with 12 bases between the two ends. Germline CDR1 DFQATT, CDR2 SNEGSKA (reference sequence). The CDR3 nucleotides read TGCAGTGCTAGAGGCGCGCGTCTCATGAACACTGAAGCTTTCTTT. It translates to CSARGARLMNTEAFF.